Listed below are T cell receptor beta chains from one sample, sequenced in a study of glioma-infiltrating T cells. TCRdb re-called the multiplex PCR reads with MiXCR, one entry per CDR3 protein. The sample holds approximately 120,000 distinct CDR3 sequences, less than 30% seen once. Input material: glioma tissue, nonneoplastic brain tissue, or PBMCs (not recorded which). The receptors were sampled from a human donor with low-grade glioma or glioblastoma, undergoing nonglioma brain surgery, or in good health (not recorded which). CDR3s include the opening cysteine and the closing phenylalanine or tryptophan. Each record gives: CDR3 DNA, CDR3 protein, clone size, D gene, V gene, J gene. A D gene is named only where the DNA matches it firmly. Clone size is stated in some rows and not others, as once, few, many or a class when expanded.

DNA: TGTGCCTGGAGTGTGGGTGGGCTACGCGAGCAGTACTTC
CDR3: CAWSVGGLREQYF
size: .
D: .
V: TRBV30
J: TRBJ2-7

DNA: TGCAGCGTGTACAATACAGGGCTCAACTATGGCTACACCTTC
CDR3: CSVYNTGLNYGYTF
size: .
D: .
V: TRBV29-1
J: TRBJ1-2

DNA: TGTGCCAGCAGCTTAGCCCTGACAGGGCCCTCTGGAAACACCATATATTTT
CDR3: CASSLALTGPSGNTIYF
size: many
D: TRBD1
V: TRBV11-2
J: TRBJ1-3

DNA: TGTGCCAGCAGTTTAGCCGGGACCGCAGCCGGCTACACCTTC
CDR3: CASSLAGTAAGYTF
size: many
D: .
V: TRBV27
J: TRBJ1-2

DNA: TGTGCCACACAGAGGGGGGAAGACGATGAAGCTTTCTTT
CDR3: CATQRGEDDEAFF
size: many
D: .
V: TRBV10-3
J: TRBJ1-1

DNA: TGTGCCAGCAGTTTTTCTCCGCAGGGAATCCACGATCAGTACTTC
CDR3: CASSFSPQGIHDQYF
size: .
D: .
V: TRBV27
J: TRBJ2-7

DNA: TGCTCCAGCAGTTACCTGGACCGGGAACAAGAGACCCAGTACTTC
CDR3: CSSSYLDREQETQYF
size: once
D: .
V: TRBV6-6
J: TRBJ2-5

DNA: TGCAGTGCTCCTACTAGCGGGGGACTCTACAACGAGCAGTACTTC
CDR3: CSAPTSGGLYNEQYF
size: once
D: TRBD2
V: TRBV20-1
J: TRBJ2-7

DNA: TGCAGTGCTAGCCGGGGCCCAGATACGCAGTATTTT
CDR3: CSASRGPDTQYF
size: many
D: .
V: TRBV20-1
J: TRBJ2-3

DNA: TGCGACAGCAGCCAAGCATTCATCGGCCAGGGATATGAGCAGTTCTTC
CDR3: CDSSQAFIGQGYEQFF
size: .
D: .
V: TRBV4-3
J: TRBJ2-1

DNA: TGTGCCAGCAGTTCCTCGACTAGCGGGAGGGCCCATGAGCAGTTCTTC
CDR3: CASSSSTSGRAHEQFF
size: many
D: TRBD2
V: TRBV6-6
J: TRBJ2-1

DNA: TGTGCCAGCAGCTTACTCCGGGACAGGGCCCGCGCAGATACGCAGTATTTT
CDR3: CASSLLRDRARADTQYF
size: many
D: TRBD1
V: TRBV7-2
J: TRBJ2-3

DNA: TGTGCCAGCAGCCTCGTAAACTCAGGCAATCAGCCCCAGCATTTT
CDR3: CASSLVNSGNQPQHF
size: many
D: .
V: TRBV7-2
J: TRBJ1-5

DNA: TGTGCCAGCAGTTTATGGGGACAGAGCTCCTATAATTCACCCCTCCACTTT
CDR3: CASSLWGQSSYNSPLHF
size: many
D: TRBD1
V: TRBV27
J: TRBJ1-6

DNA: TGTGCCAGTAGTACCAGGGGAGGGTACACCGGGGAGCTGTTTTTT
CDR3: CASSTRGGYTGELFF
size: few
D: .
V: TRBV19
J: TRBJ2-2

DNA: TGCCCCAGCAGCCTCCTCTACGAGCAGTACTTC
CDR3: CPSSLLYEQYF
size: many
D: .
V: TRBV5-1
J: TRBJ2-7

DNA: TGTGCCAGCAGCGTTACAGGGCGCGCCGGTGGCACAGATACGCAGTATTTT
CDR3: CASSVTGRAGGTDTQYF
size: .
D: .
V: TRBV9
J: TRBJ2-3

DNA: TGTGCCAGCAGTTTCTTCGCGGGAGCGAGGAATGAGCAGTTCTTC
CDR3: CASSFFAGARNEQFF
size: many
D: TRBD2
V: TRBV28
J: TRBJ2-1

DNA: TGTGCCAGCAGCCAAGTCTCCGAGCAGTACTTC
CDR3: CASSQVSEQYF
size: many
D: .
V: TRBV3-1
J: TRBJ2-7

DNA: TGCGCCAGCAGGACCCCACTAGCGGGGGCCTACAATGAGCAGTTCTTC
CDR3: CASRTPLAGAYNEQFF
size: many
D: TRBD2
V: TRBV10-2
J: TRBJ2-1

DNA: TGTGCCAGCAGCCCCTTCCCCCGGACAGGGGGTTACAATGAGCAGTTCTTC
CDR3: CASSPFPRTGGYNEQFF
size: many
D: TRBD1
V: TRBV28
J: TRBJ2-1

DNA: TGTGCCAGCAGCCACTTTGTGGGGGGCCAAATGAACACTGAAGCTTTCTTT
CDR3: CASSHFVGGQMNTEAFF
size: many
D: .
V: TRBV14
J: TRBJ1-1

DNA: TGCAGTGCCCAGCGGGAGGGCTTCGTTGGCTCCTACAATGAGCAGTTCTTC
CDR3: CSAQREGFVGSYNEQFF
size: many
D: TRBD2
V: TRBV20-1
J: TRBJ2-1

DNA: TGTGCCAGCCGGGTCAGGGCTATCTCTTCTGGAAACACCATATATTTT
CDR3: CASRVRAISSGNTIYF
size: .
D: .
V: TRBV2
J: TRBJ1-3

DNA: TGTGCCAGCAGTGATGGGGGACTCTATGGCTACACCTTC
CDR3: CASSDGGLYGYTF
size: many
D: .
V: TRBV25-1
J: TRBJ1-2

DNA: TGTGCCAGCAGCCAATGGGAAAGCAATCAGCCCCAGCATTTT
CDR3: CASSQWESNQPQHF
size: many
D: .
V: TRBV4-2
J: TRBJ1-5

DNA: TGTGCCAGAAACAGGGCAAGCTCCTACGAGCAGTACTTC
CDR3: CARNRASSYEQYF
size: many
D: .
V: TRBV2
J: TRBJ2-7

DNA: TGTGCCAGCACGAAAGACAGGGGCGTAGGCCAGCCCCAGCATTTT
CDR3: CASTKDRGVGQPQHF
size: few
D: TRBD1
V: TRBV19
J: TRBJ1-5

DNA: TGTGCCAGCAGCAGAGACAGGGGAAACACAGATACGCAGTATTTT
CDR3: CASSRDRGNTDTQYF
size: few
D: TRBD1
V: TRBV7-2
J: TRBJ2-3

DNA: TGCAGCGCTGAGGCCCCGGCTACAGATACGCAGTATTTT
CDR3: CSAEAPATDTQYF
size: many
D: .
V: TRBV29-1
J: TRBJ2-3

DNA: TGTGCCAGCAGTGGGACAGGGACAGCTAGCACAGATACGCAGTATTTT
CDR3: CASSGTGTASTDTQYF
size: many
D: TRBD1
V: TRBV6-1
J: TRBJ2-3

DNA: TGTGCCAGCAGTTACCCGGCAGCGGGAGGCGAGCAGTACTTC
CDR3: CASSYPAAGGEQYF
size: many
D: TRBD2
V: TRBV6-2/TRBV6-3
J: TRBJ2-7

DNA: TGTGCCAGCACCACAGGGTACTCTGGAAACACCATATATTTT
CDR3: CASTTGYSGNTIYF
size: few
D: .
V: TRBV14
J: TRBJ1-3

DNA: TGTGCCAGCATGGGACAGCCGACTATCTACGGGAAGTACTTC
CDR3: CASMGQPTIYGKYF
size: .
D: TRBD1
V: TRBV28
J: TRBJ2-7

DNA: TGCAGTGCTAGAGATTTGGCAGGGGGAGTAATTGGCTACACCTTC
CDR3: CSARDLAGGVIGYTF
size: many
D: TRBD1
V: TRBV20-1
J: TRBJ1-2

DNA: TGCAGCGCAGAATCGGGGCACGGCACAGATACGCAGTATTTT
CDR3: CSAESGHGTDTQYF
size: many
D: .
V: TRBV29-1
J: TRBJ2-3

DNA: TGCGCCTCGGGGGAAAAGGGGACGCAGTATTTT
CDR3: CASGEKGTQYF
size: few
D: .
V: TRBV10-1
J: TRBJ2-3

DNA: TGTGCCAGCAGGGGTCAGGGAACCACTGAAGCTTTCTTT
CDR3: CASRGQGTTEAFF
size: .
D: .
V: TRBV6-1
J: TRBJ1-1

DNA: TGTGCCAGTAGTGGTACAGGGCCCGGGGGTGGCTACACCTTC
CDR3: CASSGTGPGGGYTF
size: many
D: .
V: TRBV19
J: TRBJ1-2

DNA: TGTGCCAGCAGCCGTCGACATAACACTGAAGCTTTCTTT
CDR3: CASSRRHNTEAFF
size: many
D: .
V: TRBV28
J: TRBJ1-1

DNA: TGTGCCAGCTCGCGGACAGACACAGGCACGCAGTATTTT
CDR3: CASSRTDTGTQYF
size: many
D: .
V: TRBV18
J: TRBJ2-3

DNA: TGCGCCAGCAGCCAAGCAGGGGGCAAAAACACCATATATTTT
CDR3: CASSQAGGKNTIYF
size: many
D: TRBD1
V: TRBV4-3
J: TRBJ1-3

DNA: TGTGCCACCAGTGATTTCACGACAGTACAAGAGACCCAGTACTTC
CDR3: CATSDFTTVQETQYF
size: many
D: .
V: TRBV24-1
J: TRBJ2-5

DNA: TGCAGTGCTAGACCAGGAGAGATTGAGCAGTTCTTC
CDR3: CSARPGEIEQFF
size: .
D: .
V: TRBV20-1
J: TRBJ2-1

DNA: TGTGCCAGCAGCCAAGTGAGGGGAGGTTTGTCCTACGAGCAGTACTTC
CDR3: CASSQVRGGLSYEQYF
size: many
D: .
V: TRBV4-2
J: TRBJ2-7

DNA: TGTGCCACCGTGAATAATGGAAACACCATATATTTT
CDR3: CATVNNGNTIYF
size: many
D: .
V: TRBV28
J: TRBJ1-3

DNA: TGCGCCAGCAGCTTGGCCAACGAGCAGTACTTT
CDR3: CASSLANEQYF
size: .
D: .
V: TRBV5-1
J: TRBJ2-7

DNA: TGTGCCATCAGCCTTCGGGTCGGGGTCCCCACGGGGAATTCACCCCTCCACTTT
CDR3: CAISLRVGVPTGNSPLHF
size: many
D: .
V: TRBV10-3
J: TRBJ1-6

DNA: TGCGCCAGCTCCCTGGGAAGCGGGTTCTACAATGAGCAGTTCTTC
CDR3: CASSLGSGFYNEQFF
size: many
D: .
V: TRBV4-3
J: TRBJ2-1

DNA: TGCGCCAGCAGCTTAAACAGCTACGAAGAGACCCAGTACTTC
CDR3: CASSLNSYEETQYF
size: .
D: .
V: TRBV5-1
J: TRBJ2-5